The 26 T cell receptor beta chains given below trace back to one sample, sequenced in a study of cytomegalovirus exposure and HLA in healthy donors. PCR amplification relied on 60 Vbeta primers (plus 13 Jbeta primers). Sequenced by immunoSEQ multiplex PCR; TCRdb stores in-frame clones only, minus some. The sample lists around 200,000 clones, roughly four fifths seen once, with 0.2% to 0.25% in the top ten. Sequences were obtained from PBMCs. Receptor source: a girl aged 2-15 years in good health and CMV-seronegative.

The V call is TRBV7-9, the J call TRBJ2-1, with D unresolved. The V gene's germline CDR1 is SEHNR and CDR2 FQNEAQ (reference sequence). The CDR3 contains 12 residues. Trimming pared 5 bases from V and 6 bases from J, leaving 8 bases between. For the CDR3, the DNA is TGTGCCAGCAGCCCACTCCCCAATGAGCAGTTCTTC. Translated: CASSPLPNEQFF.

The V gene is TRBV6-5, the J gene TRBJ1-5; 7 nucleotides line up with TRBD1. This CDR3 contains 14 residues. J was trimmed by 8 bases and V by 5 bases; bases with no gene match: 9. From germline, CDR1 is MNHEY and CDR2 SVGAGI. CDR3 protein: CASSPQGSLEPQHF. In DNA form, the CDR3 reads TGTGCCAGCAGTCCACAGGGGAGTCTAGAGCCCCAGCATTTT.

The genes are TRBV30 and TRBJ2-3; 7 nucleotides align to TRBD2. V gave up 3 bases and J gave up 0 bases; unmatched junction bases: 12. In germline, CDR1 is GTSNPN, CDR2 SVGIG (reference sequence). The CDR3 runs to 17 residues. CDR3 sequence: CAWRDSTSLISTDTQYF. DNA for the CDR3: TGTGCCTGGAGGGACTCGACTAGCCTAATTAGCACAGATACGCAGTATTTT.

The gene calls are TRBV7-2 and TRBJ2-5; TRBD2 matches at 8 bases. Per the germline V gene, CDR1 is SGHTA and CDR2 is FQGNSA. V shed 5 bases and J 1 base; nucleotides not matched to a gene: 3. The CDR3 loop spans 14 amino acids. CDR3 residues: CASSPTSGQETQYF. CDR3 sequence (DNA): TGTGCCAGCAGCCCCACTAGCGGCCAAGAGACCCAGTACTTC.

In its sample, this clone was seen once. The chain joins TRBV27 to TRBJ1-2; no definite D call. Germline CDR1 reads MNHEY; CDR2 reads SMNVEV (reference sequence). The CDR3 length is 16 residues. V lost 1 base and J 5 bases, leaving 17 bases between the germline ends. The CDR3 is CASSLYAGGPLYGYTF. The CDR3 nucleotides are TGTGCCAGCAGTTTATATGCCGGAGGCCCCCTTTATGGCTACACCTTC.

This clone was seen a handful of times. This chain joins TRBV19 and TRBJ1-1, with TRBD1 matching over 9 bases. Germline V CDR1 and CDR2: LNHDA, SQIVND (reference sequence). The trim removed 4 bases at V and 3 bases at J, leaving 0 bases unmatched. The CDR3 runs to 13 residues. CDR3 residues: CASSRDRDTEAFF. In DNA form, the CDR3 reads TGTGCCAGTAGTAGGGACAGGGACACTGAAGCTTTCTTT.

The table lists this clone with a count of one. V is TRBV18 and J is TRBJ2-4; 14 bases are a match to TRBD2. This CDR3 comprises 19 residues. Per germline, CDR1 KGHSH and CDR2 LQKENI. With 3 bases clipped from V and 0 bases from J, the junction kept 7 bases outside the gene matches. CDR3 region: CASSPRTSGGTLAKNIQYF. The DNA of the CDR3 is TGTGCCAGCTCACCCAGGACTAGCGGGGGGACCCTAGCCAAAAACATTCAGTACTTC.

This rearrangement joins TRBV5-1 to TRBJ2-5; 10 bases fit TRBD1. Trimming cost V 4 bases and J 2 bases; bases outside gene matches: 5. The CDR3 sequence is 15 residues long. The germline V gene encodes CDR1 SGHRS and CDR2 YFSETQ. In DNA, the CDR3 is TGCGCCAGCAGCCCGGGACAGGGGATACAAGAGACCCAGTACTTC. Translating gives CASSPGQGIQETQYF.

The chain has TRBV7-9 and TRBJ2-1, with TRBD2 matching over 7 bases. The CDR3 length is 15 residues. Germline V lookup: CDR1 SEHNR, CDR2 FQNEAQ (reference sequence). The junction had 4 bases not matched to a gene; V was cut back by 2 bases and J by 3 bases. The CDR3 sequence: CASSLKRGSYNEQFF. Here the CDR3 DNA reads TGTGCCAGCAGCTTAAAGCGCGGGAGCTACAATGAGCAGTTCTTC.

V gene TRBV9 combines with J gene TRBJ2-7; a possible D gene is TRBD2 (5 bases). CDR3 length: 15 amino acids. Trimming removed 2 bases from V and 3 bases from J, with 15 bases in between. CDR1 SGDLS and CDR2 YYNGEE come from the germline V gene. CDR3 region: CASSVRDGGLYEQYF. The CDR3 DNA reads TGTGCCAGCAGCGTGCGAGACGGCGGACTCTACGAGCAGTACTTC. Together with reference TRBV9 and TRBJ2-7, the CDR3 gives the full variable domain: DSGVTQTPKHLITATGQRVTLRCSPRSGDLSVYWYQQSLDQGLQFLIQYYNGEERAKGNILERFSAQQFPDLHSELNLSSLELGDSALYFCASSVRDGGLYEQYFGPGTRLTVT.

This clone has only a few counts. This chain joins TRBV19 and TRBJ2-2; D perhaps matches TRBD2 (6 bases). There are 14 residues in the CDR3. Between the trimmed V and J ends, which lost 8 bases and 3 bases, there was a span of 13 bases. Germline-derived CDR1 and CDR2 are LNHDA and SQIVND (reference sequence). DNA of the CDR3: TGTGCCAGTCGGCTTGGAGGGGACACCGGGGAGCTGTTTTTT. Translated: CASRLGGDTGELFF.

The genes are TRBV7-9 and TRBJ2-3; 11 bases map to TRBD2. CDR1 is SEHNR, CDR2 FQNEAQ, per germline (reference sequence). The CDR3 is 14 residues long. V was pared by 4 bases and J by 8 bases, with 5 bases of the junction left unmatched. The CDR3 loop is CASSSPGTSGTQYF. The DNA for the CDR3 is TGTGCCAGCAGCTCCCCCGGGACTAGCGGTACGCAGTATTTT.

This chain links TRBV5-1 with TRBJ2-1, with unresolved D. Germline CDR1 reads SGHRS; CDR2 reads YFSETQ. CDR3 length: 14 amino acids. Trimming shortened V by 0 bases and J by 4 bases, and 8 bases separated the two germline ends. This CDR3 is CASSLGGIYNEQFF. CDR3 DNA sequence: TGCGCCAGCAGCTTGGGAGGAATATACAATGAGCAGTTCTTC.

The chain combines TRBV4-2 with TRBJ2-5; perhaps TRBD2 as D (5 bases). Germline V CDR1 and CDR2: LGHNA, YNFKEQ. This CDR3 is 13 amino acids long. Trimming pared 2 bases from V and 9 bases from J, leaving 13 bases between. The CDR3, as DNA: TGTGCCAGCAGCCAACGAGCGGAGGCAGCCCAGTACTTC. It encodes CASSQRAEAAQYF.

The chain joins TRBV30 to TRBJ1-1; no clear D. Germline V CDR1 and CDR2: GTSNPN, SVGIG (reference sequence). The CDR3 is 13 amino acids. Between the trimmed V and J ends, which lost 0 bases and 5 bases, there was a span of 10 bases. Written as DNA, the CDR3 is TGTGCCTGGAGTGTAGCTCAGCGGACTGAAGCTTTCTTT. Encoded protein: CAWSVAQRTEAFF.

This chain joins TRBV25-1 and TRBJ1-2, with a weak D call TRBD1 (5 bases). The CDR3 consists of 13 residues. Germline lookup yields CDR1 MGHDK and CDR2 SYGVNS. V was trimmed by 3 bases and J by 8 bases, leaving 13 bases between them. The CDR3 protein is CASSDAGLGGYTF. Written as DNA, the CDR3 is TGTGCCAGCAGTGACGCGGGGCTGGGGGGCTACACCTTC.

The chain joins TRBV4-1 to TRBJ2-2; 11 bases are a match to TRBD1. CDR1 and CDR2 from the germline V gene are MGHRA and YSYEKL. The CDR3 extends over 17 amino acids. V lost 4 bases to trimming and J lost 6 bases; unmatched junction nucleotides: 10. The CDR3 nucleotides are TGCGCCAGCAGCCGAAAAGCCCCGGGACAGGGGGCCGGGGAGCTGTTTTTT. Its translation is CASSRKAPGQGAGELFF.

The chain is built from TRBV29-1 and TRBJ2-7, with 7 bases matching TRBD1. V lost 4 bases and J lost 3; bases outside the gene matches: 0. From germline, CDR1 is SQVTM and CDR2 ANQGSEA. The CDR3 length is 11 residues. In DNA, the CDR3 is TGCAGCGTTGGGGACAGCTACGAGCAGTACTTC. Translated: CSVGDSYEQYF.

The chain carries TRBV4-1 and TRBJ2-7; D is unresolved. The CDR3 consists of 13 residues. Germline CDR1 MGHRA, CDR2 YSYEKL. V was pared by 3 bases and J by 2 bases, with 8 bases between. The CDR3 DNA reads TGCGCCAGCAGCCAGAAGGAGACCTACGAGCAGTACTTC. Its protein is CASSQKETYEQYF.

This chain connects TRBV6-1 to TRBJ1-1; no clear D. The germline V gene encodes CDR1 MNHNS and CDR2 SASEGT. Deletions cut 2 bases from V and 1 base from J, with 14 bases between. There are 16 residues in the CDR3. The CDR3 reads CASSEMAGGANTEAFF. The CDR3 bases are TGTGCCAGCAGTGAAATGGCGGGCGGCGCGAACACTGAAGCTTTCTTT.

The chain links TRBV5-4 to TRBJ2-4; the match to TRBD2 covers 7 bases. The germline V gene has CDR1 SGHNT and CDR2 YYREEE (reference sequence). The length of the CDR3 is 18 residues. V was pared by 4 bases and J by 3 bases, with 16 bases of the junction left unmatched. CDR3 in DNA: TGTGCCAGCAGCCCTTCCGGGGGGAGGGTCGTCGGCAAAAACATTCAGTACTTC. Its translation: CASSPSGGRVVGKNIQYF.

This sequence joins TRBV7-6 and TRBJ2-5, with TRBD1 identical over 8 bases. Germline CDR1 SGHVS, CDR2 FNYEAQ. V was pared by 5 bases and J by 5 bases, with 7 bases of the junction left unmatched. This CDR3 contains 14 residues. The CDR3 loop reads CASSPRQGPETQYF. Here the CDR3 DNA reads TGTGCCAGCAGCCCTAGACAGGGGCCGGAGACCCAGTACTTC.

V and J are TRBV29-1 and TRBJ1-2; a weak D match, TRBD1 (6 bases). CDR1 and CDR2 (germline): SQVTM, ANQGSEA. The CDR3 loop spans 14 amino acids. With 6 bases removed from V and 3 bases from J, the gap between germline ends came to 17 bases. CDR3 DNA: TGCAGCGTAATCGAAACGGGACACCACTATGGCTACACCTTC. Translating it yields CSVIETGHHYGYTF.

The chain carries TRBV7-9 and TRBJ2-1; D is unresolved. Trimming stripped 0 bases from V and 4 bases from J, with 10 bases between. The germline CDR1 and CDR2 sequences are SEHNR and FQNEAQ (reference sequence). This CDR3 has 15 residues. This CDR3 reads CASSLAPILYNEQFF. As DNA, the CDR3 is TGTGCCAGCAGCTTAGCTCCTATTTTGTACAATGAGCAGTTCTTC.

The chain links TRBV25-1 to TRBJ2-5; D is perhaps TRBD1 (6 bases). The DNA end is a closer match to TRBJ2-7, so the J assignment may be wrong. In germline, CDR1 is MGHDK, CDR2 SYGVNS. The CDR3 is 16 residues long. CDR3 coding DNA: TGTGCCAGCAGTGCCGGCCCGGACAGACTACCCTACGAGCAGTACTTC. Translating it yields CASSAGPDRLPYEQYF.

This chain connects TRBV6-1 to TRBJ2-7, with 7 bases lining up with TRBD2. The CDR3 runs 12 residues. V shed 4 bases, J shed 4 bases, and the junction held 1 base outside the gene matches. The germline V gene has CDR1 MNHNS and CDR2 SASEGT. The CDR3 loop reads CASSGGGYEQYF. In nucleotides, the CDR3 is TGTGCCAGCAGTGGGGGGGGGTACGAGCAGTACTTC.